This is a list of T cell receptor beta chains from one sample in a study of CD8 T cells in ankylosing spondylitis. TCRdb passed the 5' RACE reads through MiXCR, listing each CDR3 protein once. In the table there are 200,000 to 250,000 distinct CDR3 sequences, approximately 20% of which are singletons. Specimen: blood, either unsorted or a sorted T cell fraction (not recorded which). These receptor sequences come from a male donor with ankylosing spondylitis. Both conserved end residues are part of each CDR3. D genes are given only for firm matches. Clone sizes are given selectively: once, few, many, or a class where the clone is expanded.

D gene: TRBD1; V gene: TRBV12-3/TRBV12-4; clone size: .; J gene: TRBJ1-4; CDR3 protein: CASRGTEPNEKLFF; CDR3 DNA: TGTGCCAGCAGGGGGACAGAGCCTAACGAAAAACTGTTTTTT
D gene: TRBD2; V gene: TRBV27; clone size: .; J gene: TRBJ2-1; CDR3 protein: CASRSSGTSGYNEQFF; CDR3 DNA: TGTGCCAGCAGGTCATCCGGGACTAGCGGATACAATGAGCAGTTCTTC
D gene: .; V gene: TRBV20-1; clone size: .; J gene: TRBJ2-7; CDR3 protein: CSARDERVYRYEQYF; CDR3 DNA: TGCAGTGCTAGAGATGAACGGGTATATCGCTACGAGCAGTACTTC
D gene: TRBD1; V gene: TRBV15; clone size: few; J gene: TRBJ2-1; CDR3 protein: CATGQGTVNEQFF; CDR3 DNA: TGTGCCACCGGACAGGGAACGGTCAATGAGCAGTTCTTC
D gene: TRBD2; V gene: TRBV11-3; clone size: .; J gene: TRBJ2-5; CDR3 protein: CASSPRTSGGETQYF; CDR3 DNA: TGTGCCAGCAGCCCACGGACTAGCGGGGGAGAGACCCAGTACTTC
D gene: TRBD1; V gene: TRBV10-3; clone size: few; J gene: TRBJ2-7; CDR3 protein: CATTGTGTGDEQYF; CDR3 DNA: TGTGCCACCACCGGAACCGGGACAGGGGACGAGCAGTACTTC
D gene: TRBD2; V gene: TRBV20-1; clone size: .; J gene: TRBJ2-3; CDR3 protein: CSARDPLAGPTDTQYF; CDR3 DNA: TGCAGTGCTAGAGATCCCCTAGCGGGGCCCACAGATACGCAGTATTTT
D gene: TRBD1; V gene: TRBV11-2; clone size: .; J gene: TRBJ1-1; CDR3 protein: CASREWDRRMNTEAFF; CDR3 DNA: TGTGCCAGCAGGGAATGGGACAGACGTATGAACACTGAAGCTTTCTTT
D gene: TRBD1; V gene: TRBV27; clone size: few; J gene: TRBJ2-7; CDR3 protein: CASISSEGQTYEQYF; CDR3 DNA: TGTGCCAGCATTTCATCTGAGGGACAGACCTACGAGCAGTACTTC
D gene: TRBD1; V gene: TRBV7-8; clone size: .; J gene: TRBJ1-2; CDR3 protein: CASSPRDRANYGYTF; CDR3 DNA: TGTGCCAGCAGCCCTAGGGACAGGGCTAACTATGGCTACACCTTC
D gene: .; V gene: TRBV7-9; clone size: few; J gene: TRBJ1-1; CDR3 protein: CASSGGQGIKYTEAFF; CDR3 DNA: TGTGCCAGCAGTGGAGGACAAGGGATAAAATACACTGAAGCTTTCTTT
D gene: .; V gene: TRBV29-1; clone size: few; J gene: TRBJ1-1; CDR3 protein: CSVEADRVEAFF; CDR3 DNA: TGCAGCGTTGAAGCCGACAGAGTTGAAGCTTTCTTT
D gene: .; V gene: TRBV28; clone size: .; J gene: TRBJ2-5; CDR3 protein: CASSSPGTESGTQYF; CDR3 DNA: TGTGCCAGCAGTTCCCCCGGGACCGAAAGTGGGACCCAGTACTTC
D gene: .; V gene: TRBV6-1; clone size: .; J gene: TRBJ2-1; CDR3 protein: CASSLRNDYNEQFF; CDR3 DNA: TGTGCCAGCAGTCTTAGAAATGACTACAATGAGCAGTTCTTC
D gene: .; V gene: TRBV9; clone size: .; J gene: TRBJ2-1; CDR3 protein: CASSPRPGAAYNEQFF; CDR3 DNA: TGTGCCAGCAGCCCACGCCCCGGGGCGGCCTACAATGAGCAGTTCTTC
D gene: TRBD2; V gene: TRBV6-1; clone size: .; J gene: TRBJ2-3; CDR3 protein: CASSEAGGSGDTQYF; CDR3 DNA: TGTGCCAGCAGTGAAGCGGGGGGGTCTGGTGATACGCAGTATTTT
D gene: .; V gene: TRBV7-9; clone size: few; J gene: TRBJ2-5; CDR3 protein: CASSSPASQETQYF; CDR3 DNA: TGTGCCAGCAGCTCACCCGCCTCGCAAGAGACCCAGTACTTC
D gene: TRBD1; V gene: TRBV4-3; clone size: .; J gene: TRBJ2-7; CDR3 protein: CASSQDRGQISYEQYF; CDR3 DNA: TGCGCCAGCAGCCAAGATCGGGGACAGATCTCCTACGAGCAGTACTTC
D gene: TRBD1; V gene: TRBV4-1; clone size: many; J gene: TRBJ1-1; CDR3 protein: CASRTGRNTEAFF; CDR3 DNA: TGCGCCAGCAGGACAGGGCGGAACACTGAAGCTTTCTTT
D gene: TRBD2; V gene: TRBV27; clone size: .; J gene: TRBJ2-7; CDR3 protein: CASSLIAGRNEQYF; CDR3 DNA: TGTGCCAGCAGTTTAATAGCGGGAAGGAACGAGCAGTACTTC
D gene: .; V gene: TRBV19; clone size: .; J gene: TRBJ2-1; CDR3 protein: CASTLGRSAYNEQFF; CDR3 DNA: TGTGCCAGTACCCTAGGGCGGTCAGCGTACAATGAGCAGTTCTTC
D gene: .; V gene: TRBV12-3/TRBV12-4; clone size: .; J gene: TRBJ2-3; CDR3 protein: CASSLAGARDTQYF; CDR3 DNA: TGTGCCAGCAGTTTAGCGGGAGCGCGGGATACGCAGTATTTT
D gene: TRBD2; V gene: TRBV20-1; clone size: .; J gene: TRBJ2-1; CDR3 protein: CSGLLAGGPSVWNEQFF; CDR3 DNA: TGCAGTGGTCTACTAGCGGGAGGGCCCTCAGTTTGGAATGAGCAGTTCTTC
D gene: .; V gene: TRBV30; clone size: .; J gene: TRBJ2-1; CDR3 protein: CAWSGSGRGSYNEQFF; CDR3 DNA: TGTGCCTGGAGCGGTTCGGGAAGGGGTTCCTACAATGAGCAGTTCTTC
D gene: .; V gene: TRBV4-3; clone size: .; J gene: TRBJ1-1; CDR3 protein: CASSQGVPGTTEAFF; CDR3 DNA: TGCGCCAGCAGCCAAGGAGTCCCAGGGACCACTGAAGCTTTCTTT
D gene: .; V gene: TRBV4-1; clone size: .; J gene: TRBJ1-2; CDR3 protein: CASSQAGAIYGYTF; CDR3 DNA: TGCGCCAGCAGCCAAGCGGGGGCTATCTATGGCTACACCTTC
D gene: .; V gene: TRBV4-1; clone size: many; J gene: TRBJ1-5; CDR3 protein: CASSQDHGTLYQPQHF; CDR3 DNA: TGCGCCAGCAGCCAAGATCATGGGACCCTATATCAGCCCCAGCATTTT
D gene: TRBD2; V gene: TRBV10-3; clone size: .; J gene: TRBJ2-7; CDR3 protein: CATSSGGEVIAGVSDEQYF; CDR3 DNA: TGTGCCACCAGCTCGGGGGGTGAGGTGATAGCGGGAGTGTCTGACGAGCAGTACTTC
D gene: .; V gene: TRBV28; clone size: .; J gene: TRBJ2-3; CDR3 protein: CASRSRPGGPDTQYF; CDR3 DNA: TGTGCCAGCAGATCCCGCCCTGGAGGGCCAGATACGCAGTATTTT
D gene: .; V gene: TRBV24-1; clone size: .; J gene: TRBJ1-3; CDR3 protein: CATLEVSETSSGNTIYF; CDR3 DNA: TGTGCCACCTTAGAGGTTTCAGAAACTAGCTCTGGAAACACCATATATTTT
D gene: .; V gene: TRBV12-3/TRBV12-4; clone size: few; J gene: TRBJ1-2; CDR3 protein: CASTRIGGSSHTF; CDR3 DNA: TGTGCCAGCACCCGCATCGGGGGAAGTAGCCACACCTTC
D gene: TRBD1; V gene: TRBV11-2; clone size: .; J gene: TRBJ2-1; CDR3 protein: CASSLAGTGTWYEQFF; CDR3 DNA: TGTGCCAGCAGTTTAGCTGGGACAGGGACTTGGTATGAGCAGTTCTTC
D gene: .; V gene: TRBV20-1; clone size: .; J gene: TRBJ1-1; CDR3 protein: CSAKIDTEAFF; CDR3 DNA: TGCAGTGCTAAGATTGACACTGAAGCTTTCTTT
D gene: TRBD2; V gene: TRBV19; clone size: few; J gene: TRBJ2-1; CDR3 protein: CASSTGLAGYNEQFF; CDR3 DNA: TGTGCCAGTAGTACGGGACTAGCGGGGTACAATGAGCAGTTCTTC
D gene: .; V gene: TRBV7-9; clone size: .; J gene: TRBJ1-1; CDR3 protein: CASSFPDRLNTEAFF; CDR3 DNA: TGTGCCAGCAGCTTTCCCGACCGACTGAACACTGAAGCTTTCTTT
D gene: TRBD2; V gene: TRBV12-3/TRBV12-4; clone size: few; J gene: TRBJ2-5; CDR3 protein: CASSLSSGGAETQYF; CDR3 DNA: TGTGCCAGCAGTTTATCCAGCGGGGGTGCTGAGACCCAGTACTTC
D gene: .; V gene: TRBV5-1; clone size: few; J gene: TRBJ2-1; CDR3 protein: CASSLAWGMDEQFF; CDR3 DNA: TGCGCCAGCAGCTTGGCGTGGGGTATGGATGAGCAGTTCTTC
D gene: .; V gene: TRBV27; clone size: few; J gene: TRBJ1-1; CDR3 protein: CASSLSRGWNTEAFF; CDR3 DNA: TGTGCCAGCAGTTTGTCCCGGGGGTGGAACACTGAAGCTTTCTTT
D gene: .; V gene: TRBV25-1; clone size: .; J gene: TRBJ2-1; CDR3 protein: CASRLPTYNEQFF; CDR3 DNA: TGTGCCTCCCGTTTACCTACCTACAATGAGCAGTTCTTC
D gene: .; V gene: TRBV10-3; clone size: many; J gene: TRBJ2-1; CDR3 protein: CAIRLADGIEQFF; CDR3 DNA: TGTGCCATCAGACTAGCCGACGGGATTGAGCAGTTCTTC
D gene: .; V gene: TRBV7-9; clone size: few; J gene: TRBJ1-3; CDR3 protein: CASSPDPGDTIYF; CDR3 DNA: TGTGCCAGCAGCCCCGACCCCGGGGACACCATATATTTT
D gene: .; V gene: TRBV5-1; clone size: .; J gene: TRBJ2-2; CDR3 protein: CASRLGTISPQNTGELFF; CDR3 DNA: TGCGCCAGCAGATTGGGGACAATTTCACCCCAGAACACCGGGGAGCTGTTTTTT
D gene: TRBD1; V gene: TRBV15; clone size: few; J gene: TRBJ2-2; CDR3 protein: CATSRDRGLTGELFF; CDR3 DNA: TGTGCCACCAGCAGAGACAGGGGGCTCACCGGGGAGCTGTTTTTT
D gene: .; V gene: TRBV12-3/TRBV12-4; clone size: .; J gene: TRBJ1-1; CDR3 protein: CASREGGITEAFF; CDR3 DNA: TGTGCCAGCAGAGAAGGAGGGATTACTGAAGCTTTCTTT
D gene: TRBD2; V gene: TRBV9; clone size: .; J gene: TRBJ2-7; CDR3 protein: CASSVGGGLVDEQYF; CDR3 DNA: TGTGCCAGCAGCGTAGGCGGGGGTTTAGTTGACGAGCAGTACTTC